Listed below are T cell receptor beta chains from one sample, sequenced in a study of monozygotic twins with inflammatory bowel disease. One entry per CDR3 protein, without DNA, is what TCRdb gives after re-calling the 5' RACE reads. Here the sample table reports more than 350,000 distinct CDR3 sequences. The sequenced sample consisted of blood. These receptors came from a human donor with ulcerative colitis or Crohn's disease, or a healthy co-twin of an affected twin (not recorded which). The CDR3 runs from the conserved cysteine through the conserved F or W. Each record gives: CDR3 protein, J gene, V gene.

CDR3aa: CASKSTDRGTDTQYF
j_gene: TRBJ2-3
v_gene: TRBV6-1

CDR3aa: CASRHRGLNTEAFF
j_gene: TRBJ1-1
v_gene: TRBV2

CDR3aa: CASSTDRAYGYTF
j_gene: TRBJ1-2
v_gene: TRBV7-9

CDR3aa: CASSQEAPGGAGYNEQFF
j_gene: TRBJ2-1
v_gene: TRBV3-1

CDR3aa: CAARGPNEKLFF
j_gene: TRBJ1-4
v_gene: TRBV5-4

CDR3aa: CASSGSWGGTEAFF
j_gene: TRBJ1-1
v_gene: TRBV6-1

CDR3aa: CASSLVAVRQFF
j_gene: TRBJ2-1
v_gene: TRBV7-2

CDR3aa: CASAPGQGPSYLSTDTQYF
j_gene: TRBJ2-3
v_gene: TRBV5-1

CDR3aa: CASSSQRGALYNEQFF
j_gene: TRBJ2-1
v_gene: TRBV12-3/TRBV12-4

CDR3aa: CASSFALGGGDSEAFF
j_gene: TRBJ1-1
v_gene: TRBV27

CDR3aa: CAWSPRVGYNEQFF
j_gene: TRBJ2-1
v_gene: TRBV30

CDR3aa: CSALTGSNQPQHF
j_gene: TRBJ1-5
v_gene: TRBV20-1

CDR3aa: CASSPTTQNEQYF
j_gene: TRBJ2-7
v_gene: TRBV18

CDR3aa: CASSPNGDSPLHF
j_gene: TRBJ1-6
v_gene: TRBV18

CDR3aa: CASSANSGGSYNEQFF
j_gene: TRBJ2-1
v_gene: TRBV9

CDR3aa: CSAREGGRTAFF
j_gene: TRBJ1-1
v_gene: TRBV20-1

CDR3aa: CASSLLAGAAETQYF
j_gene: TRBJ2-5
v_gene: TRBV28

CDR3aa: CATSGRGQGEDNEQFF
j_gene: TRBJ2-1
v_gene: TRBV24-1

CDR3aa: CAWTPSDTQYF
j_gene: TRBJ2-3
v_gene: TRBV30

CDR3aa: CASMRAGIGLGYTF
j_gene: TRBJ1-2
v_gene: TRBV2

CDR3aa: CASSFLTTTYEQYF
j_gene: TRBJ2-7
v_gene: TRBV5-1

CDR3aa: CATAPGLAGVLGETQYF
j_gene: TRBJ2-5
v_gene: TRBV15

CDR3aa: CASSPGPGEAFF
j_gene: TRBJ1-1
v_gene: TRBV13

CDR3aa: CASSLRASETQYF
j_gene: TRBJ2-5
v_gene: TRBV7-2

CDR3aa: CASGTGGVNTEAFF
j_gene: TRBJ1-1
v_gene: TRBV5-1

CDR3aa: CASSPREGFDGYTF
j_gene: TRBJ1-2
v_gene: TRBV18

CDR3aa: CASSTNGQITGELFF
j_gene: TRBJ2-2
v_gene: TRBV6-1

CDR3aa: CSVLGQNTEAFF
j_gene: TRBJ1-1
v_gene: TRBV29-1

CDR3aa: CASTPSAGELFF
j_gene: TRBJ2-2
v_gene: TRBV12-3/TRBV12-4

CDR3aa: CASSFPMVQNIQYF
j_gene: TRBJ2-4
v_gene: TRBV28

CDR3aa: CASSLYSGQGPREQYF
j_gene: TRBJ2-7
v_gene: TRBV11-1

CDR3aa: CASSPVGQRNTIYF
j_gene: TRBJ1-3
v_gene: TRBV18

CDR3aa: CSAGGTRPDTQYF
j_gene: TRBJ2-3
v_gene: TRBV20-1

CDR3aa: CASSQADPSETQYF
j_gene: TRBJ2-5
v_gene: TRBV14

CDR3aa: CASSSIGGTQYF
j_gene: TRBJ2-3
v_gene: TRBV5-4

CDR3aa: CASSLTPAGVGNQPQHF
j_gene: TRBJ1-5
v_gene: TRBV7-2

CDR3aa: CASSPSRAGRNTEAFF
j_gene: TRBJ1-1
v_gene: TRBV11-2

CDR3aa: CSAIFGWTSYEQYF
j_gene: TRBJ2-7
v_gene: TRBV20-1

CDR3aa: CASSQATSGRGTDTQYF
j_gene: TRBJ2-3
v_gene: TRBV4-3

CDR3aa: CASSPPAGFGNTIYF
j_gene: TRBJ1-3
v_gene: TRBV14

CDR3aa: CASSQGDYNTDTQYF
j_gene: TRBJ2-3
v_gene: TRBV14

CDR3aa: CASGESRGRSDNEQFF
j_gene: TRBJ2-1
v_gene: TRBV6-1

CDR3aa: CSVGGPASGTEAFF
j_gene: TRBJ1-1
v_gene: TRBV29-1

CDR3aa: CASSQDWLAGTYEQYF
j_gene: TRBJ2-7
v_gene: TRBV4-3

CDR3aa: CASSLGTGSNYGYTF
j_gene: TRBJ1-2
v_gene: TRBV12-3/TRBV12-4

CDR3aa: CASSQEDSTNYGYTF
j_gene: TRBJ1-2
v_gene: TRBV4-1

CDR3aa: CASSMWGPGRGPQYF
j_gene: TRBJ2-3
v_gene: TRBV19

CDR3aa: CASSDRKKGQETQYF
j_gene: TRBJ2-5
v_gene: TRBV12-3/TRBV12-4

CDR3aa: CASSTGSPYEQYF
j_gene: TRBJ2-7
v_gene: TRBV28

CDR3aa: CASSFRGVREEAFF
j_gene: TRBJ1-1
v_gene: TRBV5-1

CDR3aa: CSASLRGNEQFF
j_gene: TRBJ2-1
v_gene: TRBV20-1

CDR3aa: CASSESGTVQYEQYF
j_gene: TRBJ2-7
v_gene: TRBV25-1

CDR3aa: CASSATGGTVASYNSPLHF
j_gene: TRBJ1-6
v_gene: TRBV6-1